A single sample is the source of the 2 T cell receptor beta chains below, sequenced in a study of long-term antiretroviral therapy in people with HIV. This was the immunoSEQ v3.0 assay at survey level. Assay used: immunoSEQ multiplex PCR; TCRdb lists only in-frame clones, some missing. This repertoire shows around 20,000 clones, about 80% found once; its top ten account for 4.3%. This material consisted of unsorted PBMCs, taken roughly 6.2 years after starting antiretroviral therapy. Receptors were obtained from a man aged 25 to 45 with HIV.

This chain connects TRBV19 to TRBJ2-1; 7 bases are a match to TRBD1. The germline CDR1 and CDR2 sequences are LNHDA and SQIVND (reference sequence). V was pared by 3 bases and J by 2 bases, with 4 bases of the junction left unmatched. This CDR3 spans 15 amino acids. The CDR3 sequence: CASSMYRGPYNEQFF. In nucleotides, the CDR3 is TGTGCCAGTAGTATGTACAGGGGACCCTACAATGAGCAGTTCTTC.

The rearrangement uses TRBV7-2 and TRBJ2-1; no clear D. Germline values: CDR1 SGHTA, CDR2 FQGNSA. Trimming removed 2 bases from V and 0 bases from J, with 14 bases in between. CDR3 length: 17 residues. The CDR3: CASSLLGIGGSYNEQFF. As DNA, the CDR3 is TGTGCCAGCAGCTTATTGGGGATTGGTGGCTCCTACAATGAGCAGTTCTTC.